The clone carrying this T cell receptor beta chain was seen at least ten times. The source material, RNA transcripts, was used to amplify TCR beta CDR3 regions. The HTBI primer set served for first-round RT-PCR of the TCR CDR3. From the multiplex PCR reads, TCRdb called clonotypes with MiXCR, one entry per CDR3 protein. The table records about 360,000 distinct CDR3 sequences, 13% of them present only once. The data belong to a study of T cells in Graves' hyperthyroidism and ophthalmopathy. This CDR3 comprises 14 residues. Germline CDR1 SGHDN, CDR2 FVKESK. Trimming pared 10 bases from V and 4 bases from J, leaving 19 bases between. Across 18 months, stable Graves' hyperthyroidism was marked by no progression to ophthalmopathy.

The sequence derives from a woman under 30 with Graves' hyperthyroidism. Sequenced sample: blood. J is TRBJ1-2 and V is TRBV14, with a tentative D call TRBD1 (5 bases). The CDR3 nucleotides read TGTGCCATCCCCAGATCAGGGTTAGTCTATGGCTACACCTTC. Its translation: CAIPRSGLVYGYTF.